The 11 T cell receptor beta chains below come from one sample, sequenced in a study of T cells in localized non-small cell lung cancer. The data were produced by immunoSEQ multiplex PCR, yet TCRdb's version contains in-frame clones alone and is incomplete. The sample includes about 21,000 clones, 88% of them seen just once. The sequences come from peripheral blood mononuclear cells, collected before any cancer treatment. Source of these receptors: a male donor at least 60 years old with stage II lung adenocarcinoma.

The chain combines TRBV11-3 with TRBJ2-1; TRBD1 might be the D (6 bases). Trimming took 2 bases from V and 6 from J, leaving 11 bases between them. The CDR3 is made up of 14 amino acids. Germline CDR1 is SGHNT and CDR2 is YENEEA. CDR3 in amino acids: CASSLRGTVNEQFF. The CDR3 nucleotides are TGTGCCAGCAGCTTAAGGGGGACCGTCAATGAGCAGTTCTTC.

The chain combines TRBV19 with TRBJ1-3; possibly TRBD1 for D (5 bases). Germline V gene lookup returns CDR1 LNHDA and CDR2 SQIVND (reference sequence). The CDR3 contains 18 residues. Trimming shortened V by 3 bases and J by 2 bases, and 20 bases separated the two germline ends. Written as DNA, the CDR3 is TGTGCCAGTAGTATCACCGGGACCGCTTATCTCACTGGAAACACCATATATTTT. Amino acid sequence: CASSITGTAYLTGNTIYF.

The table lists this clone with a few counts. The V gene is TRBV11-2, the J gene TRBJ1-2; maybe TRBD1 (5 bases). Trimming cost V 3 bases and J 8 bases, with 25 bases left between them. CDR1 SGHAT and CDR2 FQNNGV come from the germline V gene. The CDR3 length is 17 residues. The CDR3 DNA sequence: TGTGCCAGCAGCTTTGTATTATCGAGGGGTGGGATAAGGGGCTACACCTTC. Protein sequence: CASSFVLSRGGIRGYTF.

V gene TRBV28 combines with J gene TRBJ1-4; 7 bases agree with TRBD1. With V trimmed by 6 bases and J by 6 bases, 13 bases remained unmatched. Looked up from germline, CDR1 is MDHEN and CDR2 is SYDVKM. This CDR3 is 16 amino acids long. The chain's CDR3 is CASSWNGAGTDEKLFF. CDR3 coding DNA: TGTGCCAGCAGCTGGAACGGGGCAGGGACAGATGAAAAACTGTTTTTT.

The rearrangement uses TRBV6-4 and TRBJ2-1, with 13 positions matching TRBD2. Per the germline V gene, CDR1 is MRHNA and CDR2 is SNTAGT. Germline trimming cut 5 bases from V and 10 bases from J; bases unmatched to any gene: 8. This CDR3 has 15 amino acids. The CDR3 spells CASSPLAGGPGEQFF. The DNA for the CDR3 is TGTGCCAGCAGTCCACTAGCGGGAGGGCCAGGCGAGCAGTTCTTC.

This clone was counted a few times. J is TRBJ2-4 and V is TRBV28; D gene ambiguous. V lost 3 bases and J 9 bases, leaving 21 bases between the germline ends. The CDR3 is 16 residues long. Germline CDR1 reads MDHEN; CDR2 reads SYDVKM. CDR3 nucleotide sequence: TGTGCCAGCAGTTTGTTTAGAGGCTCGAGAGGTGGCATTCAGTACTTC. This gives the protein CASSLFRGSRGGIQYF.

This chain uses TRBV11-2 with TRBJ1-3; D is perhaps TRBD1 (6 bases). Germline V gene sequence: CDR1 SGHAT, CDR2 FQNNGV. Trimming took off 5 bases at V and 1 base at J, with 18 bases between the two ends. The CDR3 has 17 residues. Here the CDR3 reads CASSVGTRLLSGNTIYF. CDR3 coding DNA: TGTGCCAGCAGCGTAGGGACAAGGTTACTATCTGGAAACACCATATATTTT.

This chain connects TRBV9 to TRBJ2-1; 8 bases line up with TRBD2. V dropped 4 bases and J dropped 6; count of bases not matched to a gene: 9. This CDR3 has 15 amino acids. The germline V gene has CDR1 SGDLS and CDR2 YYNGEE. This CDR3 reads CASSPRGGYSNEQFF. The DNA of the CDR3 is TGTGCCAGCAGCCCTCGGGGGGGCTACTCCAATGAGCAGTTCTTC.

The rearrangement joins TRBV10-2 to TRBJ2-3; 7 nucleotides line up with TRBD1. The germline V gene encodes CDR1 WSHSY and CDR2 SAAADI. This CDR3 spans 15 amino acids. V lost 4 bases to trimming and J lost 10 bases; unmatched junction nucleotides: 14. DNA of the CDR3: TGCGCCAGCAGTGCACAGGGGCGCGCGCACTCCCCGCAGTATTTT. Its protein product is CASSAQGRAHSPQYF.

V usage is TRBV10-1 and J usage is TRBJ2-1, with 7 bases lining up with TRBD2. Germline V gene sequence: CDR1 WNHNN, CDR2 SYGVQD (reference sequence). V shed 2 bases and J 9 bases; nucleotides not matched to a gene: 10. This CDR3 is built from 15 residues. The DNA of the CDR3 is TGCGCCAGCAGTGAGAGTCGGGTCGGGAGGACTGAGCAGTTCTTC. It specifies CASSESRVGRTEQFF.

The V and J genes are TRBV2 and TRBJ2-3, with TRBD1 identical over 7 bases. Trimming removed 5 bases from V and 2 bases from J; junction bases left unmatched: 4. The CDR3 has 14 amino acids. Germline V gene data show CDR1 as SNHLY and CDR2 as FYNNEI. This CDR3 reads CASSRDRFTDTQYF. CDR3 DNA: TGTGCCAGCAGTCGGGACAGATTCACAGATACGCAGTATTTT.